This T cell receptor (beta chain) was captured by sequencing in a study of tumor-infiltrating lymphocytes in primary liver carcinoma. Study information: The neoplasms were of stage T1-T3 N0M0, with dimensions of roughly 4.2 to 11 cm across. General study results and limits: Tumor tissue displayed a significantly greater top-250-clone fraction than blood (p = 0.039). Unsorted bulk sampling ruled out any CD4+ versus CD8+ repertoire comparison.

Trimming removed 0 bases from V and 0 bases from J, with 7 bases in between. From germline, CDR1 is SGHRS and CDR2 YFSETQ. The CDR3 loop spans 14 amino acids. Researchers generated TCR beta cDNA from approximately 520 ng of total RNA, relying on a constant-region primer. ARM-PCR, slightly modified, supplied the TCR beta libraries through three nested multiplex PCR rounds. TRBV1-TRBV30 forward primers paired with a C-beta reverse primer were used in the first two PCR rounds, which ran roughly 10 cycles each. MiXCR was run by TCRdb on the multiplex PCR reads, yielding one entry per CDR3 protein. Among fewer than 350,000 distinct CDR3 sequences listed, less than 70% were seen once. On this clonotype itself: Its antigen is not known.

Germline DNA was also extracted, and blood RNA was taken from unsorted whole blood. The sample consisted of peripheral blood. The rearrangement joins TRBV5-1 to TRBJ2-7; no definite D call. The sequence derives from a middle-aged man with primary liver carcinoma and hepatitis B virus infection. The CDR3 reads CASSLDAVSYEQYF. The CDR3 coding sequence is TGCGCCAGCAGCTTGGATGCGGTCTCCTACGAGCAGTACTTC.